This entry features one TCR beta chain sequence. Its antigen remains unidentified. One junction end does not reproduce the germline sequence, and a read error may be involved. The PCR had 60 Vbeta and 13 Jbeta primers. Some clones are missing from TCRdb's copy, which holds only in-frame ones; the method was immunoSEQ multiplex PCR. The sample contains 150,000 to 180,000 clones, 74% of which appear only once. CDR1 is MNHEY, CDR2 SVGAGI, per germline. This CDR3 has 13 amino acids. This specimen comes from a study of cytomegalovirus exposure and HLA in healthy donors. Study-level points and caveats: Several V segments, TRBV6-2 and TRBV6-3 among them, could not be told apart and were dropped.

The rearrangement links TRBV6-5 to TRBJ1-5; the D is unclear. The sequence derives from a man aged 25 to 40 in good health and CMV-seronegative. The sample was PBMCs. CDR3 coding DNA: TGTGCCAGCAGTCATACAGAAAATCAGCCCCAGAATTTT. It translates to CASSHTENQPQNF.